This section outlines one T cell receptor beta chain sequence together with its context. Deletions cut 5 bases from V and 5 bases from J, with 7 bases between. Germline V lookup: CDR1 MNHEY, CDR2 SVGAGI. CDR3 size: 12 residues. The sample originates from a study of blood T cell repertoires in COVID-19. Study-wide background: There were acute and convalescent COVID-19 samples, and they came from the United States, Italy and Spain. Nucleic acid was either cDNA or gDNA, and it came from T cells, B-cell-depleted T cells, or PBMCs.

It was during active infection that Seattle patients were enrolled and then longitudinally followed. Authors' processing steps: By means of reference gene primer amplification, nucleated cell counts were estimated. Using immunoSEQ multiplex PCR, the repertoire was profiled, and TCRdb retains in-frame clones only, with some absent. Clonal size and the V and J genes are those of that table, whereas D and trimming came from the DNA. The sample gives a few hundred thousand clones, 91% of which show up once; around 2.5% is in the top ten. V and J are TRBV6-5 and TRBJ1-3; no clear D. This receptor was taken from a person aged 18-35 years with COVID-19, enrolled during active disease. Input material: peripheral blood. The DNA of the CDR3 is TGTGCCAGCAGTAACAGCAGAAACACCATATATTTT. Its protein is CASSNSRNTIYF.